Listed below are T cell receptor beta chains from one sample, sequenced in a study of radiotherapy plus CTLA-4 blockade in lung cancer. Using immunoSEQ multiplex PCR, the repertoire was profiled, and TCRdb retains in-frame clones only, with some absent. Counted here are 120,000 or so clones, about four fifths occurring once; the ten biggest clones make up approximately 5.2%. The source was peripheral blood, collected from a patient treated with radiotherapy plus ipilimumab. Every receptor here comes from a human donor with non-small cell lung cancer who had a partial response to radiotherapy plus ipilimumab. Each CDR3 is given with its conserved first and last residue. D genes are given only for firm matches. The size of a clone is reported for some rows only, either as once, few or many, or as a class for expanded clones.

>-|TRBV9|TRBJ1-1|-
TGTGCCAGCAGCGTAGACTCGGTCAGGGGAAGAACTGAAGCTTTCTTT
CASSVDSVRGRTEAFF
>-|TRBV27|TRBJ1-2|TRBD1
TGTGCCAGCAGTTTCGGACAGGGCTATGGCTACACCTTC
CASSFGQGYGYTF
>-|TRBV28|TRBJ2-5|-
TGTGCCAGCCGCAGGGTTGTAGAGACCCAGTACTTC
CASRRVVETQYF
>-|TRBV7-9|TRBJ2-2|-
TGTGCCAGCAGCTTAGCGGGAGCAAGGACCGGGGAGCTGTTTTTT
CASSLAGARTGELFF
>-|TRBV6-1|TRBJ1-2|TRBD1
TGTGCCAGCGTTGGAGGAGGGGGCGGCTATGGCTACACCTTC
CASVGGGGGYGYTF
>few|TRBV10-3|TRBJ1-1|-
TGTGCCACCCGCGGCCAGAATGAAGCTTTCTTT
CATRGQNEAFF
>-|TRBV9|TRBJ2-1|-
TGTGCCAGCAGCCTCTTTTTGGAGGCTGAGCAGTTCTTC
CASSLFLEAEQFF
>few|TRBV18|TRBJ1-3|TRBD1
TGTGCCAGCTCACTGCGACAGGGAGGTGGAAACACCATATATTTT
CASSLRQGGGNTIYF
>-|TRBV7-9|TRBJ2-3|TRBD2
TGTGCCAGCAGCTTAAGTGGGAGGGCCTATGCAGATACGCAGTATTTT
CASSLSGRAYADTQYF
>few|TRBV2|TRBJ1-5|TRBD1
TGTGCCAGCAGTGGGGACAGTGATCAGCCCCAGCATTTT
CASSGDSDQPQHF
>-|TRBV10-1|TRBJ2-3|-
TGCGCCAGCAGTGAGTCTAGTGCCTGGCCTGGCGCGGGGACAGATACGCAGTATTTT
CASSESSAWPGAGTDTQYF
>-|TRBV7-8|TRBJ1-4|TRBD1
TGTGCCAGCAGCTTGGGGACAGGGGCAGGGTATGAAAAACTGTTTTTT
CASSLGTGAGYEKLFF
>-|TRBV7-2|TRBJ1-2|-
TGTGCCAGCAGCTTATCGTGGAGGGGCTACACCTTC
CASSLSWRGYTF
>-|TRBV2|TRBJ2-1|TRBD2
TGTGCCAGCAACCCGGGACTAGCGGGAGATGAGCAGTTCTTC
CASNPGLAGDEQFF
>-|TRBV4-3|TRBJ2-3|-
TGCGCCAGCAGCCAAGATGGAGGGGCCACAGATACGCAGTATTTT
CASSQDGGATDTQYF
>-|TRBV20-1|TRBJ1-1|-
TGCAGTGGGTCAGGCAACACTGAAGCTTTCTTT
CSGSGNTEAFF
>-|TRBV5-1|TRBJ1-1|TRBD1
TGCGCCAGCAGCACCGGACAGGAGACTATGGGCACTGAAGCTTTCTTT
CASSTGQETMGTEAFF
>-|TRBV18|TRBJ2-7|-
TGTGCCAGCTCACCTCCTAATAGGCCGGGATCGGGCGAGCAGTACTTC
CASSPPNRPGSGEQYF
>-|TRBV29-1|TRBJ2-1|TRBD1
TGCAGCTACAGTTCCGGGACAGGGGGCTATGAGCAGTTCTTC
CSYSSGTGGYEQFF
>-|TRBV28|TRBJ2-6|-
TGTGCCAGCAACGCGGGTGGCTCCCTCTCTGGGGCCAACGTCCTGACTTTC
CASNAGGSLSGANVLTF
>-|TRBV5-4|TRBJ2-1|TRBD2
TGTGCCAGCAGCTTCCCTAGCGGGTCCAAGGATGAGCAGTTCTTC
CASSFPSGSKDEQFF
>few|TRBV5-6|TRBJ2-3|TRBD1
TGTGCCAGCAGAAGCGTCAGGGGGACAGATACGCAGTATTTT
CASRSVRGTDTQYF
>-|TRBV28|TRBJ1-2|TRBD1
TGTGCCAGCAGTCGTCCCAGGGGGCAAGGGTATGGCTACACCTTC
CASSRPRGQGYGYTF
>-|TRBV6-5|TRBJ2-2|TRBD2
TGTGCCAGCAGGTGGGAGGGCCCGAGCACCGGGGAGCTGTTTTTT
CASRWEGPSTGELFF
>few|TRBV7-2|TRBJ2-2|-
TGTGCCAGCAGCCGCCGTCAGGGGATCGGGGAGCTGTTTTTT
CASSRRQGIGELFF
>many|TRBV9|TRBJ2-5|-
TGTGCCAGCAGCGTGTCTCAGCTCCAATACGGGGAGACCCAGTACTTC
CASSVSQLQYGETQYF
>-|TRBV19|TRBJ1-1|-
TGTGCCAGTAGTATCCGTGACAGCCCCGGGACTGAAGCTTTCTTT
CASSIRDSPGTEAFF
>-|TRBV19|TRBJ1-2|TRBD1
TGTGCCAGTCGAAAGGACAGGGGCCAAGGCTACACCTTC
CASRKDRGQGYTF
>-|TRBV5-1|TRBJ2-4|-
TGCGCCAGCAGCTCACAGGTCTCTCCCAAAAACATTCAGTACTTC
CASSSQVSPKNIQYF
>-|TRBV2|TRBJ2-2|-
TGTGCCAGCACTCGTGGCACAAACACCGGGGAGCTGTTTTTT
CASTRGTNTGELFF
>-|TRBV28|TRBJ2-3|TRBD2
TGTGCCACCCAACTAGCGGTCACAGATACGCAGTATTTT
CATQLAVTDTQYF
>-|TRBV18|TRBJ2-7|TRBD1
TGTGCCAGCTCACCGGGACAGGGGGCGTACGAGCAGTACTTC
CASSPGQGAYEQYF
>once|TRBV7-2|TRBJ1-1|-
TGTGCCAGCAGCTTAGGACGACTTGGGAGGCCAGCACGTGACACTGAAGCTTTCTTT
CASSLGRLGRPARDTEAFF
>-|TRBV28|TRBJ1-4|-
TGTGCCAGCAGTACGCTCTGGACATCGACGGCCGCTGATGAAAAACTGTTTTTT
CASSTLWTSTAADEKLFF
>-|TRBV15|TRBJ1-2|-
TGTGCCACCAGCAGAGAGGTGGAGGGCTATGGCTACACCTTC
CATSREVEGYGYTF
>-|TRBV21-1|TRBJ1-5|-
TGTGCCAGCAGCAAAGTTTTTACGGAGATTTATAGCAATCAGCCCCAGCATTTT
CASSKVFTEIYSNQPQHF
>-|TRBV30|TRBJ1-2|-
TGTGCCTGGAGCCCCCAGCCACAGGGTAGGAAGAACTATGGCTACACCTTC
CAWSPQPQGRKNYGYTF
>-|TRBV27|TRBJ1-5|-
TGTGCCAGCAGTTTATACGGGTTTAGCAATCAGCCCCAGCATTTT
CASSLYGFSNQPQHF
>-|TRBV28|TRBJ2-5|TRBD2
TGTGCCAGCAGTTCCGGACTAGCGGGAGAGGAGACCCAGTACTTC
CASSSGLAGEETQYF
>once|TRBV6-1|TRBJ2-7|-
TGTGCCAGCAGCCTCGAACAGGGTCACTACGAGCAGTACTTC
CASSLEQGHYEQYF
>-|TRBV4-1|TRBJ2-4|-
TGCGCCAGCAGCCAAGTTGCACTAGACATTCAGTACTTC
CASSQVALDIQYF
>-|TRBV5-4|TRBJ1-5|-
TGTGCCAGCAGCACACTATTAGACGGATATCAGCCCCAGCATTTT
CASSTLLDGYQPQHF
>-|TRBV27|TRBJ2-7|-
TGTGCCAGCGCCCCGGTCGCCTCCTACGAGCAGTACTTC
CASAPVASYEQYF
>-|TRBV29-1|TRBJ2-1|-
TGCAGCGTTGAAGATCGTCTGGTAGCGTCCGATGAGCAGTTCTTC
CSVEDRLVASDEQFF
>-|TRBV5-4|TRBJ2-3|TRBD2
TGTGCCAGCAGCACCACTAGCGGGAGAACAGATACGCAGTATTTT
CASSTTSGRTDTQYF
>-|TRBV7-9|TRBJ2-7|-
TGTGCCAGCAGCTCGGCGACAGCTTGGGAGCAGTACTTC
CASSSATAWEQYF
>-|TRBV2|TRBJ2-3|TRBD1
TGTGCCAGCAGTGGTACCGGGACAGGGGACACAGATACGCAGTATTTT
CASSGTGTGDTDTQYF
>-|TRBV5-6|TRBJ2-1|-
TGTGCCAGCAGCTCGCCTGGGCAGGGAGGCAGTGAGCAGTTCTTC
CASSSPGQGGSEQFF
>many|TRBV4-3|TRBJ1-3|-
TGCGCCAGCAGCCGCTGGACAGACAACACCATATATTTT
CASSRWTDNTIYF